This is a list of T cell receptor beta chains from one sample in a study of OX40 agonist ivuxolimab in advanced cancers. Here immunoSEQ multiplex PCR was the method, and the copy in TCRdb shows in-frame clones only, minus some. The sample contains roughly 22,000 clones, roughly nine tenths of which appear only once. The input for sequencing was CD4+ or CD8+ T cells sorted from blood, taken in a trial of the OX40 agonist ivuxolimab. These receptors came from an adult with an advanced solid tumor such as melanoma, head and neck, liver or kidney cancer. Both conserved end residues are part of each CDR3. D genes are given only for firm matches. Expanded clones are given a class, and other clones once, few, many or no size at all.

TGCGCCAGCAGCCAAGATGGGAGGGGGGGGTTTTACAATGAGCAGTTCTTC,CASSQDGRGGFYNEQFF,-,TRBJ2-1,TRBV4-3,once
TGTGCCAGCAGTGACGGGGACAGCTATGGCTACACCTTC,CASSDGDSYGYTF,TRBD1,TRBJ1-2,TRBV6-4,-
TGTGCCAGCAGTTTATCTCCAGACTGGGTGGGCAATCAGCCCCAGCATTTT,CASSLSPDWVGNQPQHF,-,TRBJ1-5,TRBV27,once
TGTGCCAGTAGTATAAACGCGAACACTGAAGCTTTCTTT,CASSINANTEAFF,-,TRBJ1-1,TRBV19,once
TGTGCCAGCAGCCCCCGATTACGGGCCCAAGAGACCCAGTACTTC,CASSPRLRAQETQYF,-,TRBJ2-5,TRBV7-2,many
TGTGCCAGCAGCGCGGACAGGGGAAACACAGATACGCAGTATTTT,CASSADRGNTDTQYF,TRBD1,TRBJ2-3,TRBV9,-
TGTGCCAGCCTAAGGAACACAGATACGCAGTATTTT,CASLRNTDTQYF,-,TRBJ2-3,TRBV7-9,-
TGTGCCAGCAGCTCCGCTAGCGGGAGCACAGATACGCAGTATTTT,CASSSASGSTDTQYF,TRBD2,TRBJ2-3,TRBV7-8,-
TGTGCTAGTGGTATGGGCGGGGAGGTCACTGAAGCTTTCTTT,CASGMGGEVTEAFF,-,TRBJ1-1,TRBV12-5,-
TGTGCCAGCAGCCCTCGACAGGGGTATGGCTACACCTTC,CASSPRQGYGYTF,TRBD1,TRBJ1-2,TRBV27,-
TGTGCCAGCAGTGACGCCTACGAGCAGTACTTC,CASSDAYEQYF,-,TRBJ2-7,TRBV25-1,-
TGTGCCAGTAGTAGGGACAGCACTAACACTGAAGCTTTCTTT,CASSRDSTNTEAFF,TRBD1,TRBJ1-1,TRBV19,once
TGTGCCAGCCCGGAAGGGGTACTGAACACTGAAGCTTTCTTT,CASPEGVLNTEAFF,-,TRBJ1-1,TRBV6-4,-
TGCGCCAGCAGCGTGGGCATAAACACCGGGGAGCTGTTTTTT,CASSVGINTGELFF,-,TRBJ2-2,TRBV5-1,-
TGTGCCAGCAGCGGGACTTCTTCCTACGAGCAGTACTTC,CASSGTSSYEQYF,-,TRBJ2-7,TRBV27,-
TGCAGCGTTTTAGGGGGTGAGCAGTTCTTC,CSVLGGEQFF,-,TRBJ2-1,TRBV29-1,-
TGTGCCAGCCCCAGGGACACTGAAGCTTTCTTT,CASPRDTEAFF,-,TRBJ1-1,TRBV2,-
TGTGCCAGCCGGGACTGCCCCACTAAGGATACGGGGGAGCTGTTTTTT,CASRDCPTKDTGELFF,-,TRBJ2-2,TRBV21-1,-
TGTGCCAGCAGCCTCTTCCGTGACAGGCGAAGCAATCAGCCCCAGCATTTT,CASSLFRDRRSNQPQHF,-,TRBJ1-5,TRBV5-8,many
TGTGCCAGCAGCTTAACTAGCGATAGCTCCTACAATGAGCAGTTCTTC,CASSLTSDSSYNEQFF,TRBD2,TRBJ2-1,TRBV11-2,-
TGCGCCAGCAGCCTTCTTGAATACGGTTCCCAATACGAGCAGTACTTC,CASSLLEYGSQYEQYF,-,TRBJ2-7,TRBV1,-
TGCGCCAGCAGCCTTTTATCGGGAGTCCTAGACACCATATATTTT,CASSLLSGVLDTIYF,-,TRBJ1-3,TRBV4-1,once
TGTGCCAGCAACCCTGGGCGAGGGTGGAACACTGAAGCTTTCTTT,CASNPGRGWNTEAFF,-,TRBJ1-1,TRBV11-1,-
TGTGCCAGCAGCGCCAACAGTCTAGCGGGAGTTGTCGATGAGCAGTTCTTC,CASSANSLAGVVDEQFF,TRBD2,TRBJ2-1,TRBV11-2,-
TGTGCCAGCAGCGTAACTAGAATCGGAATAGATGAGCAGTTCTTC,CASSVTRIGIDEQFF,-,TRBJ2-1,TRBV9,-
TGTGCCAGCCTAGGACAGAAAATAGGCGGCTACACCTTC,CASLGQKIGGYTF,-,TRBJ1-2,TRBV25-1,few
TGTGCCAGCTCCCCCGGGACAGGGTTATACGAGCAGTACTTC,CASSPGTGLYEQYF,TRBD1,TRBJ2-7,TRBV19,-
TGTGCCAGCAGTCCGCAGGGGTCTCAGCCCCAGCATTTT,CASSPQGSQPQHF,-,TRBJ1-5,TRBV5-6,-
TGTGCCAGCATCGGGACAGCAGGAAACACCATATATTTT,CASIGTAGNTIYF,TRBD1,TRBJ1-3,TRBV6-5,-